These 2 T cell receptor beta chains originate from one sample sequenced in a study of T cells in Graves' hyperthyroidism and ophthalmopathy. TCR beta CDR3 regions were amplified from RNA transcripts. First-round RT-PCR with HTBI primers amplified the TCR CDR3 region. TCRdb re-derived calls from the multiplex PCR reads in MiXCR, one entry per CDR3 protein. The table shows more than 500,000 distinct CDR3 sequences, with 12% to 15% occurring only once. Input material: blood. The receptors originated from a woman in her thirties or forties with Graves' hyperthyroidism.

This clonotype was counted ten times or more. This rearrangement joins TRBV5-1 to TRBJ2-7; maybe TRBD1 (6 bases). In germline, CDR1 is SGHRS, CDR2 YFSETQ. The CDR3 length is 14 residues. V lost 3 bases, J lost 1 base, and 11 bases lay in between. The DNA for the CDR3 is TGCGCCAGCAGCTGGACAGAAACTTCCTACGAGCAGTACTTC. It is translated as CASSWTETSYEQYF.

This clonotype appeared many times. The chain employs TRBV3-1 and TRBJ2-3; 7 nucleotides line up with TRBD2. Trimming removed 1 base from V and 4 bases from J; junction bases left unmatched: 5. The CDR3 is 15 residues long. In germline, CDR1 is LGHDT, CDR2 YNNKEL (reference sequence). CDR3 amino acids: CASSQVGRTPDTQYF. CDR3 DNA: TGTGCCAGCAGCCAAGTCGGGAGGACCCCAGATACGCAGTATTTT.